The 22 T cell receptor beta chains below come from one sample, sequenced in a study of cytomegalovirus exposure and HLA in healthy donors. TCRdb's table, derived via immunoSEQ multiplex PCR, lists solely in-frame clones and lacks some. The sample holds tens of thousands of clones, around 97% seen once. Sequencing was done on a sample of PBMCs. The receptors were sampled from a young woman in good health and CMV-seropositive.

This clone was picked up one time. The chain joins TRBV30 to TRBJ2-3, with TRBD2 as a possible D gene (5 bases). V gave up 0 bases and J gave up 3 bases, with 13 bases separating them. The CDR3 is 15 amino acids. Germline loops: CDR1 GTSNPN, CDR2 SVGIG (reference sequence). The CDR3 region is CAWSVRGKMTDTQYF. CDR3 coding DNA: TGTGCCTGGAGTGTACGGGGTAAAATGACAGATACGCAGTATTTT.

This rearrangement joins TRBV19 to TRBJ2-1; maybe TRBD1 (5 bases). The CDR3 is 17 residues long. CDR1 and CDR2 (germline): LNHDA, SQIVND (reference sequence). Trimming pared 0 bases from V and 0 bases from J, leaving 12 bases between. CDR3 nucleotide sequence: TGTGCCAGTAGTATAGAAATTAGGGGCGGCTCCTACAATGAGCAGTTCTTC. Protein sequence: CASSIEIRGGSYNEQFF.

The chain couples TRBV7-9 to TRBJ1-6, with TRBD1 as a possible D gene (5 bases). This CDR3 has 16 residues. V lost 1 base to trimming and J lost 6 bases, with 13 bases between them. The V gene's germline CDR1 is SEHNR and CDR2 FQNEAQ (reference sequence). CDR3 loop: CASSLGRSGGNSPLHF. CDR3 nucleotides: TGTGCCAGCAGCTTAGGACGCTCCGGGGGTAATTCACCCCTCCACTTT. The entire variable domain, with the rest obtained from reference TRBV7-9 and TRBJ1-6, is as follows: DTGVSQNPRHKITKRGQNVTFRCDPISEHNRLYWYRQTLGQGPEFLTYFQNEAQLEKSRLLSDRFSAERPKGSFSTLEIQRTEQGDSAMYLCASSLGRSGGNSPLHFGNGTRLTVT.

The V call is TRBV27, the J call TRBJ2-7; D is perhaps TRBD2 (5 bases). The CDR3 runs 13 residues. Germline loops: CDR1 MNHEY, CDR2 SMNVEV (reference sequence). Deletions cut 6 bases from V and 5 bases from J, with 14 bases between. In DNA, the CDR3 is TGTGCCAGCAGCCTGGACTCCACCGACGAGCAGTACTTC. Its translation: CASSLDSTDEQYF.

The rearrangement links TRBV4-1 to TRBJ2-5, with D tentatively TRBD1 (6 bases). The CDR3 covers 14 residues. V shed 1 base and J shed 5 bases, with 11 bases lying between them. CDR1 MGHRA and CDR2 YSYEKL come from the germline V gene. CDR3 protein: CASSQAQGWETQYF. In DNA, the CDR3 is TGCGCCAGCAGCCAAGCCCAGGGGTGGGAGACCCAGTACTTC.

V gene TRBV7-2 combines with J gene TRBJ1-1, with D perhaps TRBD1 (6 bases). Per the germline V gene, CDR1 is SGHTA and CDR2 is FQGNSA. Trimming removed 5 bases from V and 1 base from J, with 14 bases in between. The CDR3 loop spans 15 amino acids. This CDR3 is CASSPGQGRNTEAFF. Here the CDR3 DNA reads TGTGCCAGCAGCCCTGGCCAGGGGAGGAACACTGAAGCTTTCTTT. The full variable domain, with the rest looked up from reference TRBV7-2 and TRBJ1-1, is GAGVSQSPSNKVTEKGKDVELRCDPISGHTALYWYRQSLGQGLEFLIYFQGNSAPDKSGLPSDRFSAERTGGSVSTLTIQRTQQEDSAVYLCASSPGQGRNTEAFFGQGTRLTVV.

This clone was picked up one time. The chain carries TRBV5-4 and TRBJ2-7; TRBD2 matches at 7 bases. The CDR3 length is 15 residues. V gave up 7 bases and J gave up 4 bases; unmatched junction bases: 14. The germline gives CDR1 SGHNT, CDR2 YYREEE (reference sequence). CDR3 region: CASFSFGGGSYEQYF. The CDR3 nucleotides are TGTGCCAGCTTTAGCTTCGGGGGAGGGTCGTACGAGCAGTACTTC.

This chain links TRBV5-6 with TRBJ1-2; 12 nucleotides match TRBD1. This CDR3 contains 14 residues. Germline V CDR1 and CDR2: SGHDT, YYEEEE. Germline trimming cut 3 bases from V and 7 bases from J; bases unmatched to any gene: 4. The DNA of the CDR3 is TGTGCCAGCAGCTCCGGGACAGGGGGCGGTGGCTACACCTTC. It is translated as CASSSGTGGGGYTF.

This clone appeared once. The gene calls are TRBV9 and TRBJ2-1; 7 bases align to TRBD1. With V trimmed by 0 bases and J by 3 bases, 3 bases remained unmatched. Germline V CDR1 and CDR2: SGDLS, YYNGEE. This CDR3 has 15 amino acids. In nucleotides, the CDR3 is TGTGCCAGCAGCGTAGAGGCAGGGGGCTACAATGAGCAGTTCTTC. Its translation is CASSVEAGGYNEQFF. Together with reference TRBV9 and TRBJ2-1, the CDR3 gives the full variable domain: DSGVTQTPKHLITATGQRVTLRCSPRSGDLSVYWYQQSLDQGLQFLIQYYNGEERAKGNILERFSAQQFPDLHSELNLSSLELGDSALYFCASSVEAGGYNEQFFGPGTRLTVL.

The J gene is TRBJ2-3, the V gene TRBV28, with no clear D. In germline, CDR1 is MDHEN, CDR2 SYDVKM. The CDR3 extends over 13 amino acids. The germline V and J ends were trimmed by 5 bases and 3 bases, with 9 bases remaining between them. CDR3 protein: CASSETLTDTQYF. CDR3 DNA: TGTGCCAGCAGTGAGACATTGACAGATACGCAGTATTTT.

The CDR3 reads CASDLLAGLAGGDEQFF. In DNA form, the CDR3 reads TGTGCCAGTGACCTCCTAGCGGGACTAGCGGGAGGGGACGAGCAGTTCTTC. The J gene is TRBJ2-1, the V gene TRBV2; TRBD2 matches at 16 bases. Trimming took 9 bases from V and 10 from J; bases not matched to a gene: 15. Germline V gene sequence: CDR1 SNHLY, CDR2 FYNNEI. The CDR3 length is 17 residues.

The V and J genes are TRBV6-1 and TRBJ2-5, with D perhaps matching TRBD2 (6 bases). The CDR3 is made up of 13 amino acids. The V end lost 2 bases, the J end lost 6 bases, and 10 bases lay between the germline ends. The germline V gene encodes CDR1 MNHNS and CDR2 SASEGT. CDR3 loop: CASSELEGKTQYF. The CDR3 bases are TGTGCCAGCAGTGAATTGGAGGGAAAGACCCAGTACTTC.

The V call is TRBV10-2, the J call TRBJ1-5, with D perhaps matching TRBD1 (6 bases). This CDR3 has 16 residues. CDR1 is WSHSY, CDR2 SAAADI, per germline. Trimming cost V 6 bases and J 5 bases, with 20 bases left between them. For the CDR3, the DNA is TGCGCCAGCAGCGATACAGGGAAGTACGGTGATCAGCCCCAGCATTTT. Residues: CASSDTGKYGDQPQHF.

The CDR3 protein is CASSIGQGAGELFF. Here the CDR3 DNA reads TGTGCCAGCAGCATTGGACAGGGGGCCGGGGAGCTGTTTTTT. The chain is built from TRBV7-3 and TRBJ2-2; 10 positions match TRBD1. J was trimmed by 6 bases and V by 5 bases; bases with no gene match: 3. The germline V gene has CDR1 SGHTA and CDR2 FQGTGA. CDR3 length equals 14 residues.

V gene TRBV4-1 combines with J gene TRBJ2-5, with TRBD2 matching over 7 bases. The CDR3 loop spans 17 amino acids. The germline CDR1 and CDR2 sequences are MGHRA and YSYEKL. Losses at the gene ends were 1 base for V and 1 base for J; bases not matched to a gene: 9. CDR3 DNA: TGCGCCAGCAGCCAAGGGCTAGCGGACCGAATCCAAGAGACCCAGTACTTC. It specifies CASSQGLADRIQETQYF.

The chain employs TRBV2 and TRBJ1-3; TRBD1 matches at 7 bases. Germline V gives CDR1 SNHLY, CDR2 FYNNEI. V shed 5 bases, J shed 1 base, and the junction held 14 bases outside the gene matches. This CDR3 is built from 18 residues. Written as DNA, the CDR3 is TGTGCCAGCAGTTCCTTAGACAGGGTTATGAGTTCTGGAAACACCATATATTTT. This translates into CASSSLDRVMSSGNTIYF.

The rearrangement links TRBV9 to TRBJ2-3; D unclear. Germline CDR1 and CDR2: SGDLS and YYNGEE. The CDR3 covers 13 residues. Trimming removed 5 bases from V and 4 bases from J, with 11 bases in between. The CDR3 region has the DNA TGTGCCAGCAGTAGGAGAGTTGCAGATACGCAGTATTTT. Protein sequence: CASSRRVADTQYF.

The gene calls are TRBV10-2 and TRBJ2-7; D may be TRBD2 (6 bases). The CDR3 spans 11 residues. CDR1 is WSHSY, CDR2 SAAADI, per germline. The V end lost 4 bases, the J end lost 5 bases, and 6 bases lay between the germline ends. DNA for the CDR3: TGCGCCAGCAGTGGGGGGGACGAGCAGTACTTC. The encoded protein is CASSGGDEQYF.

This rearrangement joins TRBV28 to TRBJ1-2; D is possibly TRBD1 (5 bases). CDR3 length: 12 residues. The germline gives CDR1 MDHEN, CDR2 SYDVKM. Trimming took 3 bases from V and 6 from J, leaving 8 bases between them. CDR3 sequence: CASSFGGNGYTF. CDR3 bases: TGTGCCAGCAGTTTCGGGGGTAATGGCTACACCTTC.

The chain joins TRBV28 to TRBJ2-5, with 10 bases identical to TRBD1. The ends lost 5 bases at V and 5 bases at J; junction bases unmatched: 14. The CDR3 runs 17 residues. Germline V CDR1 and CDR2: MDHEN, SYDVKM. CDR3 sequence: CASSPGTGVLVEETQYF. CDR3 in DNA: TGTGCCAGCAGTCCCGGGACAGGGGTTCTCGTGGAGGAGACCCAGTACTTC.

The chain recombines TRBV7-2 with TRBJ2-1, with TRBD2 matching 7 bases. Losses at the gene ends were 1 base for V and 6 bases for J; bases not matched to a gene: 6. CDR3 size: 15 residues. CDR1 and CDR2 from the germline V gene are SGHTA and FQGNSA. DNA of the CDR3: TGTGCCAGCAGCTTAGGGACTAGTCGTACCAATGAGCAGTTCTTC. This gives the protein CASSLGTSRTNEQFF.

This clone was detected once. The genes are TRBV28 and TRBJ2-7, with 7 nucleotides matching TRBD1. V lost 5 bases, J lost 3 bases, and 10 bases stayed unmatched. CDR1 is MDHEN and CDR2 is SYDVKM in the germline V gene. This CDR3 has 15 residues. The chain's CDR3 is CASSLSGGRGYEQYF. The CDR3 bases are TGTGCCAGCAGTCTATCAGGGGGAAGGGGCTACGAGCAGTACTTC.